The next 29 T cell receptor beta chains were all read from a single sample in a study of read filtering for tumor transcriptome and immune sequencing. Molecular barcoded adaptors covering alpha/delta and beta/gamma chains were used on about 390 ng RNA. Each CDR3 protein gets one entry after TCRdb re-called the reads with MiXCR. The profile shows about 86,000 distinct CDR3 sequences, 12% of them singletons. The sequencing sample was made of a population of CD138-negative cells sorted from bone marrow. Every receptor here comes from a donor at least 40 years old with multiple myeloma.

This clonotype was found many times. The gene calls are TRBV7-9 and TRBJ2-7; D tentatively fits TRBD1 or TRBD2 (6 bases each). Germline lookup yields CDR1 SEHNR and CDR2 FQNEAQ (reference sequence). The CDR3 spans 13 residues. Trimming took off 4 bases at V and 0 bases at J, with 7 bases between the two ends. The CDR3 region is CASSSGASYEQYF. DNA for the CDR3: TGTGCCAGCAGCTCGGGGGCCTCCTACGAGCAGTACTTC.

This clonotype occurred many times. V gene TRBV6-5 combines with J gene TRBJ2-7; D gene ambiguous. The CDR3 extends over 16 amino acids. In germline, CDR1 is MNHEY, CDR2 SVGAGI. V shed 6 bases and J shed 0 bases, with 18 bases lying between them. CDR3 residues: CASRARRVDPSYEQYF. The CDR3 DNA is TGTGCCAGCAGAGCCCGCCGAGTTGACCCCTCCTACGAGCAGTACTTC.

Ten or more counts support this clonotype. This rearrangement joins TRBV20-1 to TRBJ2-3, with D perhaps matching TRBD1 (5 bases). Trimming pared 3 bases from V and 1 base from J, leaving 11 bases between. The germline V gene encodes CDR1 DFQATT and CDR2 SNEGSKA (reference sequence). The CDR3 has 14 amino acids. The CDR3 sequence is CSASQGTGTDTQYF. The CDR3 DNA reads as TGCAGTGCTAGCCAGGGTACTGGCACAGATACGCAGTATTTT.

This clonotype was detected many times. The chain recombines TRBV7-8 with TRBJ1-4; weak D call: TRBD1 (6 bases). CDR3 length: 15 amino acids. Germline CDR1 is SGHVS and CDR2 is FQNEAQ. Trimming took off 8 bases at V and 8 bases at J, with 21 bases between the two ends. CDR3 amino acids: CASQKTGIRREKLFF. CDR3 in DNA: TGTGCCAGCCAAAAAACAGGGATCAGACGCGAAAAACTGTTTTTT.

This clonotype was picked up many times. Written as DNA, the CDR3 is TGTGCCAGCAAGGACGGAGGTAGACAAGAAGCTTTCTTT. This gives the protein CASKDGGRQEAFF. This chain links TRBV6-5 with TRBJ1-1; D not resolved. The V end was cut by 7 bases, the J end by 8 bases, with 17 bases between. The germline gives CDR1 MNHEY, CDR2 SVGAGI. CDR3 length: 13 amino acids.

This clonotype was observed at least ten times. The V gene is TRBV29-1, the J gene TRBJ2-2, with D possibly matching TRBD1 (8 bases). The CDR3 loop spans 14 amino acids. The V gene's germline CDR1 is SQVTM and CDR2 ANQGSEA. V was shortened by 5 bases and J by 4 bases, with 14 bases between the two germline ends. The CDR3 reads CSVPTGGATGELFF. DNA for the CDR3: TGCAGCGTTCCCACAGGGGGGGCCACCGGGGAGCTGTTTTTT.

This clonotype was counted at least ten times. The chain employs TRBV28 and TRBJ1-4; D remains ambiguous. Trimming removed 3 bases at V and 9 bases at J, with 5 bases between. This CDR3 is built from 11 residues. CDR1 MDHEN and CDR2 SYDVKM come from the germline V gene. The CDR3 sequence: CASSLRKKLFF. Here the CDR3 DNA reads TGTGCCAGCAGTTTGAGGAAAAAACTGTTTTTT.

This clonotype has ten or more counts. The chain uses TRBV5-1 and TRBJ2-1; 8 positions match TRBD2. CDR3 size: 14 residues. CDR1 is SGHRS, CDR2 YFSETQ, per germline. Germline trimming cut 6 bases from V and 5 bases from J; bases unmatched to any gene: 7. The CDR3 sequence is CASTGGAANNEQFF. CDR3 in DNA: TGCGCCAGCACGGGGGGGGCAGCGAACAATGAGCAGTTCTTC.

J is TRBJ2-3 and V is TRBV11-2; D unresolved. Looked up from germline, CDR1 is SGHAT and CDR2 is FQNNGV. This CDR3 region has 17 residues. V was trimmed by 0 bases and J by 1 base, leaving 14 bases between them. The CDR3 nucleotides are TGTGCCAGCAGCTTAGATGGGTGGGCCCAAGGCACAGATACGCAGTATTTT. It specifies CASSLDGWAQGTDTQYF.

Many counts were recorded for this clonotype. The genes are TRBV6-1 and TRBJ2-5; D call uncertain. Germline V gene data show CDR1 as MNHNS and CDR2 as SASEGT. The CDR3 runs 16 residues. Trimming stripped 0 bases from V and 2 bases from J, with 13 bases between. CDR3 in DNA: TGTGCCAGCAGTGAAGCTTCTGGCGGCGGACAAGAGACCCAGTACTTC. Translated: CASSEASGGGQETQYF.

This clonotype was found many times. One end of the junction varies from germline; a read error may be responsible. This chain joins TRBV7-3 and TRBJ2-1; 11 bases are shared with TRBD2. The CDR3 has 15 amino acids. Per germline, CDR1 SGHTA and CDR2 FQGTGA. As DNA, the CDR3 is TGTGCTAGCAGCCCCACTAGCGGGAGTCACAATGAGCAGTTCTTC. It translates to CASSPTSGSHNEQFF.

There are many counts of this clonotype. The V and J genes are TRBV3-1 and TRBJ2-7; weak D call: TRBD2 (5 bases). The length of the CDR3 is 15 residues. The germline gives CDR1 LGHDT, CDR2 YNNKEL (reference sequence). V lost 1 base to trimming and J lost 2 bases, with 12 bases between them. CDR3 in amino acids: CASSQVVGSTYEQYF. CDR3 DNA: TGTGCCAGCAGCCAAGTGGTTGGGAGCACCTACGAGCAGTACTTC.

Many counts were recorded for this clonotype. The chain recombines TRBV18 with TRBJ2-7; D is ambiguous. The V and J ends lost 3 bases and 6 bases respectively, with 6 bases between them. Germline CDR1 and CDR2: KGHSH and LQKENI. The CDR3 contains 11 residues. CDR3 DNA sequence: TGTGCCAGCTCACCCGGTGTCGAGCAGTACTTC. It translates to CASSPGVEQYF.

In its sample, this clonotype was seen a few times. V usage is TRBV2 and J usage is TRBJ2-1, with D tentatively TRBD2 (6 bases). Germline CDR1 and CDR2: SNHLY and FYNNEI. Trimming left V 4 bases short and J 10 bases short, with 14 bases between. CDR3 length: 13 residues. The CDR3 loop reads CASSGLFAGEQFF. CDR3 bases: TGTGCCAGCAGTGGACTCTTCGCGGGAGAGCAGTTCTTC.

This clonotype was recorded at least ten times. The CDR3 sequence: CSADGTVAYEQYF. CDR3 bases: TGCAGTGCTGACGGGACGGTTGCCTACGAGCAGTACTTC. The chain links TRBV20-1 to TRBJ2-7; D is perhaps TRBD1 or TRBD2 (5 bases each). V gave up 5 bases and J gave up 2 bases, with 13 bases separating them. The CDR3 has 13 amino acids. The germline V gene encodes CDR1 DFQATT and CDR2 SNEGSKA (reference sequence).

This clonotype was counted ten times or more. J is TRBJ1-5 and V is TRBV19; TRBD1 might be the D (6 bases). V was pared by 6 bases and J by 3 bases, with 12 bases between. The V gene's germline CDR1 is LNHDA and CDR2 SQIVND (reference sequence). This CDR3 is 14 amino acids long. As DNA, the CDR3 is TGTGCCAGTAGCCAGACAGGCTTCAATCAGCCCCAGCATTTT. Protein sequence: CASSQTGFNQPQHF.

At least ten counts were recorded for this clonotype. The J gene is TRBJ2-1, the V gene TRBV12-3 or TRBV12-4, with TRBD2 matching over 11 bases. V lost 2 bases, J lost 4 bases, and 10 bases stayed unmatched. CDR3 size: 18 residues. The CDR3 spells CASSLLAGGPTGYNEQFF. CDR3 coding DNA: TGTGCCAGCAGTTTACTAGCGGGAGGCCCAACCGGGTACAATGAGCAGTTCTTC.

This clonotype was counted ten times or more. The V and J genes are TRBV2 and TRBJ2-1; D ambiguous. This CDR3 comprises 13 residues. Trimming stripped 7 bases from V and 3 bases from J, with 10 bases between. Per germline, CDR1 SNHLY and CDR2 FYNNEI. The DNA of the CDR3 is TGTGCCAGCAACTCCGACAACTACAATGAGCAGTTCTTC. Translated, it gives CASNSDNYNEQFF.

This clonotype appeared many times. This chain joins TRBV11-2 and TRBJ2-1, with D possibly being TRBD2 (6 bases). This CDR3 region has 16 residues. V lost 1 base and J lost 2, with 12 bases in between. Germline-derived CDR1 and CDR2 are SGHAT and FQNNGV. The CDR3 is CASSLVGGQAYNEQFF. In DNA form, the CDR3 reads TGTGCCAGCAGCTTAGTCGGGGGTCAGGCCTACAATGAGCAGTTCTTC.

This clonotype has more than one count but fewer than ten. CDR3 amino acids: CASSLGLAGGLTDTQYF. CDR3 bases: TGCGCCAGCAGCTTGGGACTAGCGGGAGGACTCACAGATACGCAGTATTTT. The gene calls are TRBV5-1 and TRBJ2-3; 13 bases line up with TRBD2. Germline lookup yields CDR1 SGHRS and CDR2 YFSETQ. This CDR3 spans 17 amino acids. The ends lost 0 bases at V and 2 bases at J; junction bases unmatched: 3.

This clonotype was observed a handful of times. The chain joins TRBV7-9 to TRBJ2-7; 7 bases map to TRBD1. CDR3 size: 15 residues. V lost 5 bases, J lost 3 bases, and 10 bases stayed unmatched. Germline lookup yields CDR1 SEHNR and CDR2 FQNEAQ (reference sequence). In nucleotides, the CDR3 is TGTGCCAGCAGCCTTTTCGGGACAGCGAGCTACGAGCAGTACTTC. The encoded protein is CASSLFGTASYEQYF.

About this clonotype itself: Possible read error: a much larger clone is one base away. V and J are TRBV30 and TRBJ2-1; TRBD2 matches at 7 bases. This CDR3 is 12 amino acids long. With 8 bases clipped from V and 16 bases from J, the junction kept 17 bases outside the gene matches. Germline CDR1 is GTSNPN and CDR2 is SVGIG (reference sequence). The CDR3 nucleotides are TGTGCCCGGAACCCGAGCGGGACCCTGTATTTCTTC. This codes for CARNPSGTLYFF.

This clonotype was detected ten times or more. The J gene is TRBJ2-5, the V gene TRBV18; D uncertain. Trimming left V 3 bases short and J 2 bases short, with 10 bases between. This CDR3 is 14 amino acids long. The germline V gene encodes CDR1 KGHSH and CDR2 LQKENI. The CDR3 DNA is TGTGCCAGCTCACCTAAAGGGCCTCAAGAGACCCAGTACTTC. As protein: CASSPKGPQETQYF.

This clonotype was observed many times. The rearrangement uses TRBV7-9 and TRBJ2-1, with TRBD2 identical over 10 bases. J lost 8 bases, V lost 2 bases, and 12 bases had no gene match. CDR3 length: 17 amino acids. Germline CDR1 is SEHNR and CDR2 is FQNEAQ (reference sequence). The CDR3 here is CASSLPPSSGRLDEQFF. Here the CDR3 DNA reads TGTGCCAGCAGCTTACCTCCTTCTAGCGGGAGACTGGATGAGCAGTTCTTC. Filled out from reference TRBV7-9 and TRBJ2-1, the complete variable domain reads DTGVSQNPRHKITKRGQNVTFRCDPISEHNRLYWYRQTLGQGPEFLTYFQNEAQLEKSRLLSDRFSAERPKGSFSTLEIQRTEQGDSAMYLCASSLPPSSGRLDEQFFGPGTRLTVL.

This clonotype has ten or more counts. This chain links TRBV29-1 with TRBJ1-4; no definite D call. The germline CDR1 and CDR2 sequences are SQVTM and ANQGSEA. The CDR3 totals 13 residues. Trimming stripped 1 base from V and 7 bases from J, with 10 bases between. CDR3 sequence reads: CSVEVQSGEKLFF. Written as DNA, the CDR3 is TGCAGCGTTGAAGTACAATCTGGTGAAAAACTGTTTTTT.

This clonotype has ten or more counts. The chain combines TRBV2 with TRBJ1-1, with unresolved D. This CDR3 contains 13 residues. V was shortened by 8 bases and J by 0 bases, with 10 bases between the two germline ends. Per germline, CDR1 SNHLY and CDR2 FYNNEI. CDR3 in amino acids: CASSGNMNTEAFF. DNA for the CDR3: TGTGCCAGCTCCGGCAATATGAACACTGAAGCTTTCTTT.

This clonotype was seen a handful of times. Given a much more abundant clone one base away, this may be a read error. CDR3 sequence (DNA): TGTGCCAGCAGGGACAATGAGCAGTTCTTC. Protein: CASRDNEQFF. The J gene is TRBJ2-1, the V gene TRBV28; no firm D call. CDR3 length: 10 residues. Germline lookup yields CDR1 MDHEN and CDR2 SYDVKM. Trimming shortened V by 6 bases and J by 5 bases, and 2 bases separated the two germline ends.

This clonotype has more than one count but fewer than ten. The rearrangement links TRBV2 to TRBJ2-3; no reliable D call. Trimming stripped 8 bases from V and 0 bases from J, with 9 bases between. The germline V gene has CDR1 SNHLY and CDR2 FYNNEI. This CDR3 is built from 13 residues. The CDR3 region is CASAQPSTDTQYF. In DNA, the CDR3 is TGTGCCAGCGCGCAACCGAGCACAGATACGCAGTATTTT.

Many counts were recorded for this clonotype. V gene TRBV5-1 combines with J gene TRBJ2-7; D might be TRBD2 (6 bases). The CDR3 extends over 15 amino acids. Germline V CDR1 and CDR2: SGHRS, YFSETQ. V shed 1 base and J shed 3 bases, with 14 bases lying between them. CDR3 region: CASSLTGTGGYEQYF. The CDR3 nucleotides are TGCGCCAGCAGCTTGACCGGGACCGGGGGCTACGAGCAGTACTTC.